Sequencing of this TCR beta chain was carried out in a study of blood T cell repertoires in COVID-19. Study-wide background: Samples taken during acute and convalescent COVID-19 were collected in the United States, Italy and Spain.

As processed by the authors: Amplification from reference gene primers served as the basis for estimated nucleated cell counts. Profiled with immunoSEQ multiplex PCR; TCRdb holds only in-frame clones, not every one. V and J calls and clone size are given by that table; D and trimming were obtained from the DNA. The profile covers some 140,000 clones, with roughly 80% appearing a single time and around 5% taken by the ten largest. The CDR3 length is 17 residues. V gave up 0 bases and J gave up 2 bases; unmatched junction bases: 6. In germline, CDR1 is SGHRS, CDR2 YFSETQ. A Seattle source enrolled patients during active infection and followed them longitudinally.

The sequence was collected from a woman in her seventies with COVID-19, enrolled during active disease. The chain recombines TRBV5-1 with TRBJ2-2; 8 positions agree with TRBD1. The specimen was peripheral blood. CDR3 sequence reads: CASSLGPGQVNTGELFF. The CDR3 nucleotides read TGCGCCAGCAGCTTGGGGCCGGGACAGGTAAACACCGGGGAGCTGTTTTTT. Based on the CDR3 plus reference TRBV5-1 and TRBJ2-2, the full variable domain is KAGVTQTPRYLIKTRGQQVTLSCSPISGHRSVSWYQQTPGQGLQFLFEYFSETQRNKGNFPGRFSGRQFSNSRSEMNVSTLELGDSALYLCASSLGPGQVNTGELFFGEGSRLTVL.